A single sample is the source of the 18 T cell receptor beta chains below, sequenced in a study of prognosis after radiotherapy for stage I lung cancer. CDR3 of TCR beta was amplified from genomic DNA via a two-round multiplex PCR. First-round PCR amplification was performed with primers specific to each TRBV and TRBJ gene. TCRdb redid the calling of the multiplex PCR reads with MiXCR, one entry per CDR3 protein. Of roughly 38,000 distinct CDR3 sequences listed, roughly 24% are singletons. The specimen was PBMCs, collected before or after stereotactic body radiation therapy (not recorded which). Source of these receptors: a donor aged 50 or older with non-small cell lung cancer.

Concerning this clonotype: At one boundary the junction diverges from the germline segment, which might be a read error. The chain carries TRBV7-2 and TRBJ2-5, with a possible D match to TRBD2 (5 bases). This CDR3 is 16 amino acids long. The germline V gene has CDR1 SGHTA and CDR2 FQGNSA. Here the CDR3 DNA reads TGTGCCTGCAGCTTAGTGTTAGCGTCGTACCAAGAGACCAAGTACTTC. Its protein product is CACSLVLASYQETKYF.

This clonotype was counted at least ten times. The chain combines TRBV4-1 with TRBJ2-6; D tentatively reads TRBD1 or TRBD2 (5 bases each). CDR3 length equals 19 residues. V was shortened by 0 bases and J by 0 bases, with 15 bases between the two germline ends. Looked up from germline, CDR1 is MGHRA and CDR2 is YSYEKL. The CDR3 region has the DNA TGCGCCAGCAGCCAAGATCCCAGAGGGGCAGGCTCTGGGGCCAACGTCCTGACTTTC. Its protein is CASSQDPRGAGSGANVLTF.

As for this clonotype: Being one base from a much bigger clone, this may be a read error. No DNA is shown, since the ends of the CDR3 on it are uncertain; the CDR3 is the one TCRdb lists. The chain employs TRBV11-2 and TRBJ2-3; the table's D call, TRBD2, has no DNA check behind it. From germline, CDR1 is SGHAT and CDR2 FQNNGV. The CDR3 is 15 amino acids in total, end residues counted. CDR3: CASSSSLVGTGTRYF.

This clonotype was detected many times. The chain couples TRBV6-1 to TRBJ2-6; possibly TRBD2 for D (6 bases). Germline values: CDR1 MNHNS, CDR2 SASEGT. The CDR3 has 12 residues. V shed 10 bases and J shed 3 bases, with 7 bases lying between them. CDR3 loop: CATGSGANVLTF. The DNA for the CDR3 is TGTGCCACCGGGAGTGGGGCCAACGTCCTGACTTTC.

The table lists this clonotype with many counts. This rearrangement joins TRBV3-1 to TRBJ1-1; D unclear. V dropped 1 base and J dropped 0 bases, with 6 bases sitting between them. CDR3 length equals 14 residues. Per the germline V gene, CDR1 is LGHDT and CDR2 is YNNKEL (reference sequence). The CDR3 DNA sequence: TGTGCCAGCAGCCAAGGGACGGTGAACACTGAAGCTTTCTTT. It translates to CASSQGTVNTEAFF.

The gene calls are TRBV27 and TRBJ1-2, with D tentatively TRBD1 (6 bases). The CDR3 is 17 residues long. Per the germline V gene, CDR1 is MNHEY and CDR2 is SMNVEV (reference sequence). V was cut by 2 bases and J by 9 bases, with 25 bases left in between. Here the CDR3 DNA reads TGTGCCAGCAGTTTAGGGGGAGGACAGTATGGCCTCGGTTGCTACACCTTC. Translated, it gives CASSLGGGQYGLGCYTF.

This clonotype was observed many times. The rearrangement uses TRBV20-1 and TRBJ2-3; 7 bases are a match to TRBD1. In germline, CDR1 is DFQATT, CDR2 SNEGSKA (reference sequence). This CDR3 is built from 15 residues. V lost 2 bases and J lost 4; bases outside the gene matches: 9. CDR3: CSARKHRGWADTQYF. The CDR3 DNA sequence: TGCAGTGCTAGAAAACACAGGGGCTGGGCAGATACGCAGTATTTT.

To note about this clonotype: Given a far larger clone just one base away, this is likely a sequencing read error. This chain uses TRBV6-2 or TRBV6-3 with TRBJ2-7; 8 bases fit TRBD1. CDR1 is MNHEY, CDR2 SVGEGT, per germline. V lost 6 bases to trimming and J lost 4 bases; unmatched junction nucleotides: 17. The CDR3 spans 17 residues. CDR3 sequence: CASRVQTGVNIEYEQYF. In nucleotides, the CDR3 is TGTGCCAGCAGAGTGCAGACAGGGGTAAACATAGAATACGAGCAGTACTTC.

The CDR3 DNA reads as TGCGCCAGCAGCACTAGCGACGCAGAGACCCAGTACTTC. Its translation: CASSTSDAETQYF. The V gene is TRBV10-2, the J gene TRBJ2-5; 7 positions match TRBD2. Germline trimming cut 6 bases from V and 4 bases from J; bases unmatched to any gene: 5. This CDR3 has 13 amino acids. The germline V gene encodes CDR1 WSHSY and CDR2 SAAADI.

Concerning this clonotype itself: With only one base between it and a far larger clone, this is likely a read error. The gene calls are TRBV6-2 or TRBV6-3 and TRBJ2-3; D not resolved. Per the germline V gene, CDR1 is MNHEY and CDR2 is SVGEGT. This CDR3 is 11 amino acids long. The CDR3 is CDSSEADTQYF. The CDR3 coding sequence is TGTGACAGTTCCGAGGCAGATACGCAGTATTTT.

In regard to this clonotype: This is likely an artifact of a read error, given a far larger clone one base away. This sequence joins TRBV6-9 and TRBJ1-5; the D is unclear. Germline-derived CDR1 and CDR2 are MNHGY and SVAAGI. The CDR3 totals 13 residues. CDR3 loop: CASSYDQLQAQHF. In DNA form, the CDR3 reads TGTGCCAGCAGTTACGATCAGCTTCAGGCCCAGCATTTT.

This clonotype was counted ten times or more. This chain uses TRBV12-3 or TRBV12-4 with TRBJ2-1; TRBD1 aligns across 7 bases. The CDR3 runs 13 residues. Trimming cost V 4 bases and J 5 bases; bases outside gene matches: 2. Here the CDR3 DNA reads TGTGCCAGCAGTTGGGACAGCAACAATGAGCAGTTCTTC. It yields the protein CASSWDSNNEQFF.

This clonotype is termed medium-sized. The rearrangement links TRBV6-1 to TRBJ2-1, with D possibly being TRBD2 (6 bases). The germline V gene has CDR1 MNHNS and CDR2 SASEGT. The CDR3 contains 13 residues. The germline V and J ends were trimmed by 9 bases and 4 bases, with 13 bases remaining between them. CDR3 sequence: CARSRDLYNEQFF. CDR3 sequence (DNA): TGTGCCAGGTCCCGGGACTTATACAATGAGCAGTTCTTC.

Points on this clonotype: A much larger clonotype is one base distant, so this may be a read error. The gene calls are TRBV28 and TRBJ2-7; weak D call: TRBD2 (6 bases). The CDR3 extends over 16 amino acids. Germline CDR1 reads MDHEN; CDR2 reads SYDVKM. V was cut by 7 bases and J by 3 bases, with 22 bases left in between. In nucleotides, the CDR3 is TGTGCCAGCAATGAAGAAGGAGGGCGCAAGATCTACGAGCAGTACTTC. Residues: CASNEEGGRKIYEQYF.

This clonotype has ten or more counts. The rearrangement uses TRBV6-1 and TRBJ2-7; 7 positions agree with TRBD2. Germline V CDR1 and CDR2: MNHNS, SASEGT. The CDR3 consists of 16 residues. Trimming removed 0 bases from V and 2 bases from J; junction bases left unmatched: 7. The CDR3 is CASSEAVSSGAYEQYF. CDR3 DNA: TGTGCCAGCAGTGAAGCGGTGTCTAGCGGCGCCTACGAGCAGTACTTC.

Comment on this clonotype: This could be a read error, since a much larger clone is one nucleotide away. The genes are TRBV7-9 and TRBJ1-3; D might be TRBD1 (5 bases). The V and J ends lost 7 bases and 0 bases respectively, with 16 bases between them. The CDR3 sequence is 16 residues long. Germline V gene lookup returns CDR1 SEHNR and CDR2 FQNEAQ (reference sequence). Here the CDR3 DNA reads TGTGCCAGCATCCTAGAGGGGAGCACCTCTGGAAACACCATATATTTT. Translation: CASILEGSTSGNTIYF.

This clonotype was counted at least ten times. This sequence joins TRBV11-2 and TRBJ2-1, with 9 bases aligning to TRBD2. The V gene end was trimmed by 1 base and the J gene end by 3 bases; junction bases not matched to a gene: 1. CDR3 length: 15 residues. CDR1 is SGHAT and CDR2 is FQNNGV in the germline V gene. The CDR3 region has the DNA TGTGCCAGCAGCTTAGTAGCGGGGGACTACAATGAGCAGTTCTTC. Translation gives CASSLVAGDYNEQFF. The full variable domain, its missing parts supplied by reference TRBV11-2 and TRBJ2-1, is EAGVAQSPRYKIIEKRQSVAFWCNPISGHATLYWYQQILGQGPKLLIQFQNNGVVDDSQLPKDRFSAERLKGVDSTLKIQPAKLEDSAVYLCASSLVAGDYNEQFFGPGTRLTVL.

For this clonotype: A read error is possible here, since a much larger clone lies one base away. The chain carries TRBV4-1 and TRBJ2-1; possible D gene TRBD2, 6 bases. In germline, CDR1 is MGHRA, CDR2 YSYEKL. The CDR3 covers 14 residues. Trimming pared 0 bases from V and 12 bases from J, leaving 15 bases between. CDR3 in DNA: TGCGCCAGCAGCCAAGATCCGACTATCGGGAGGCAGTTCTTC. This gives the protein CASSQDPTIGRQFF.